The next 5 T cell receptor beta chains were all read from a single sample in a study of PD-L1 blockade in urothelial cancer. Time point in this sample: peripheral blood 6 weeks after treatment start. Profiling relied on immunoSEQ multiplex PCR, and the TCRdb table lists in-frame clones only, not all of them. The repertoire holds around 110,000 clones, with about 89% as singletons. The sample consisted of PBMCs, taken around atezolizumab (anti-PD-L1) treatment. The receptors shown here come from a man aged 55 to 69 with urothelial cancer.

The chain has TRBV2 and TRBJ2-1; 8 positions match TRBD2. The germline V gene encodes CDR1 SNHLY and CDR2 FYNNEI. Germline trimming cut 1 base from V and 9 bases from J; bases unmatched to any gene: 11. The CDR3 covers 16 residues. CDR3 coding DNA: TGTGCCAGCAGTGAAGAGGGAGCGGGAGTTGGGAGTGAGCAGTTCTTC. Its protein is CASSEEGAGVGSEQFF.

V gene TRBV2 combines with J gene TRBJ1-3, with D perhaps TRBD1 (6 bases). V lost 4 bases and J 0 bases, leaving 10 bases between the germline ends. The CDR3 has 15 residues. Germline CDR1 SNHLY, CDR2 FYNNEI. The CDR3 DNA reads TGTGCCAGCAGTGCGACAGGTACCTCTGGAAACACCATATATTTT. The encoded protein is CASSATGTSGNTIYF.

The J gene is TRBJ2-7, the V gene TRBV7-2; TRBD2 might be the D (7 bases). This CDR3 has 13 amino acids. The V end lost 3 bases, the J end lost 7 bases, and 13 bases lay between the germline ends. Germline V gene sequence: CDR1 SGHTA, CDR2 FQGNSA. CDR3 in DNA: TGTGCCAGCAGCTTCGGGGGGCGGGAGGAGCAGTACTTC. Its protein product is CASSFGGREEQYF.

The V call is TRBV5-6, the J call TRBJ1-1; D is unresolved. Germline V gene lookup returns CDR1 SGHDT and CDR2 YYEEEE. V lost 3 bases and J lost 2, with 2 bases in between. The CDR3 loop spans 11 amino acids. The CDR3 DNA is TGTGCCAGCAGCTCTAACACTGAAGCTTTCTTT. This sequence encodes CASSSNTEAFF.

This rearrangement joins TRBV5-1 to TRBJ2-3; D is perhaps TRBD2 (6 bases). The CDR3 is 15 residues long. V lost 1 base to trimming and J lost 2 bases, with 11 bases between them. Germline lookup yields CDR1 SGHRS and CDR2 YFSETQ. CDR3 coding DNA: TGCGCCAGCAGCTTGTTGGGACTTCCCACAGATACGCAGTATTTT. It is translated as CASSLLGLPTDTQYF. The full variable domain, its missing parts supplied by reference TRBV5-1 and TRBJ2-3, is KAGVTQTPRYLIKTRGQQVTLSCSPISGHRSVSWYQQTPGQGLQFLFEYFSETQRNKGNFPGRFSGRQFSNSRSEMNVSTLELGDSALYLCASSLLGLPTDTQYFGPGTRLTVL.